This T cell receptor (beta chain) was found in a study of beta chain features in type 1 diabetes. On the study more broadly: Healthy donors, compared against patients, showed similar age, gender and cell yields.

Points on this clone: Antigen: not known.

The isolated RNA, all of it, was reverse transcribed, so expressed TCRB transcripts were what got sequenced. Around 3.5 million reads on average were seen across naive, central memory and regulatory T cell samples. The table came from immunoSEQ multiplex PCR; TCRdb's copy has only in-frame clones and leaves some out. The repertoire includes around 310,000 clones, 9.5% to 12% of them detected once, and around 0.015% sits in the top ten. The study's findings and limits: VDJ junctions from patients with type 1 diabetes contained fewer insertions and more deletions. The study found that naive, central memory and Treg TCRB repertoires appeared more similar in patients than in healthy donors.

Germline lookup yields CDR1 SEHNR and CDR2 FQNEAQ (reference sequence). CDR3 size: 16 residues. With V trimmed by 8 bases and J by 3 bases, 8 bases remained unmatched. The receptor was isolated from a woman aged 25 to 39 in good health. The sample taken for sequencing was naive CD4+ T cells from blood. This rearrangement joins TRBV7-9 to TRBJ2-3; 13 bases line up with TRBD2. The CDR3 protein is CASLAWTSGSTDTQYF. The CDR3 DNA reads TGTGCCAGCTTGGCATGGACTAGCGGGAGTACAGATACGCAGTATTTT.